This T cell receptor beta chain is drawn from a study of regulatory T cells in long-lasting Graves disease. General study findings and limits: Favoring TRBV28, TRBJ1-2 and TRBJ2-5 was a feature seen in persistent disease.

The time point: persistent/refractory GD, antithyroid drugs over 5 years with positive TRAb. From RNA extracted from PBMCs, the TCR library was made. Relying on iRepertoire HTBI primers and Arm-PCR of CDR3 regions, the team built TCR beta libraries. TCRdb processed the multiplex PCR reads anew with MiXCR; each CDR3 protein has one entry. The table shows 350,000 to 450,000 distinct CDR3 sequences, with 21% occurring only once. The CDR3 sequence is 11 residues long. V dropped 6 bases and J dropped 13 bases, with 16 bases sitting between them. Germline V gives CDR1 MNHNS, CDR2 SASEGT. In regard to this clonotype: Antigen specificity is unknown.

Sequencing was performed on peripheral blood mononuclear cells (PBMCs), taken when the disease was refractory, from a patient treated with antithyroid drugs. The source is a female donor with Graves disease. The rearrangement joins TRBV6-1 to TRBJ2-7, with D maybe TRBD1 (5 bases). The CDR3 DNA sequence: TGTGCCAGCAGGGAGTGGACACCTGTTTACTTC. Translation: CASREWTPVYF.